The 24 T cell receptor beta chains reported below all come from one sample, sequenced in a study of CD8+ T cells in alopecia areata. TCR sequencing used cDNA made by reverse transcription of extracted RNA. Sequenced by immunoSEQ multiplex PCR; TCRdb stores in-frame clones only, minus some. The specimen has 290,000 or so clones, none found just once. Sorting relied on CD4, CD8alpha, NKG2D, NKG2ACE and other markers applied to pooled cutaneous lymph node cells. Specimen: CD4+ T cells sorted from a lymph node. These receptors were obtained from a C3H/HeJ mouse with alopecia areata. The mice in this strain carry MHC haplotype H2-k.

Concerning this clone itself: Mouse gene names and germline throughout. The read terminates 4 residues before the CDR3 end, so the remaining end is supplied by the germline J gene. V gene TRBV19 combines with J gene TRBJ2-3; TRBD2 agrees at 10 bases. From germline, CDR1 is FNHDT and CDR2 SITEND (reference sequence). The V and J ends lost 2 bases and 0 bases, in that order; junction bases with no gene match: 3. The CDR3 runs 16 residues. The part of the CDR3 DNA that was read is TGTGCCAGCAGTATCTGGGGGGGCGCGAGTGCAGAA. Its translation: CASSIWGGASAE. The entire CDR3 protein is CASSIWGGASAETLYF.

With respect to this clone: Here the gene names and germline are mouse. The sequence runs out 4 residues before the end of the CDR3; the remainder is reconstructed from the germline J gene. This sequence joins TRBV19 and TRBJ1-2; D is perhaps TRBD1 (5 bases). The CDR3 loop spans 14 amino acids. Germline values: CDR1 FNHDT, CDR2 SITEND (reference sequence). The germline V and J ends were trimmed by 2 bases and 0 bases, with 8 bases remaining between them. The covered CDR3 bases are TGTGCCAGCAGTATGGGGGGGACAAACTCC. This sequence encodes CASSMGGTNS. The complete CDR3 sequence is CASSMGGTNSDYTF.

In this sample, this clone turned up many times. Here the gene names and germline are mouse. The read terminates 3 residues ahead of where the CDR3 ends, so the germline J gene completes it. The chain couples TRBV3 to TRBJ1-6; 10 positions agree with TRBD1. TRBJ1-6 is known as an ORF, though its function is uncertain. Germline assignment: CDR1 SNHLY and CDR2 FYNGKV (reference sequence). The CDR3 spans 18 residues. V was clipped by 5 bases and J by 2 bases; unmatched bases: 9. This CDR3 is CASSPQPGQGTYNSPLYF. The part of the CDR3 DNA that was read is TGTGCCAGCAGCCCCCAACCGGGACAGGGGACCTATAATTCGCCC.

With regard to this clone: Here the gene names and germline are mouse. From the germline J gene comes the end of the CDR3, since the read stops 4 residues before it. The V and J genes are TRBV19 and TRBJ2-7, with 8 bases fitting TRBD2. CDR1 and CDR2 (germline): FNHDT, SITEND (reference sequence). The CDR3 consists of 16 residues. Unmatched junction bases numbered 10, after V lost 4 bases and J lost 1 base. The CDR3 sequence: CASSFPRTGTSYEQYF. CDR3 DNA (partial): TGTGCCAGCAGTTTTCCCCGGACTGGGACGTCCTAT.

As regards this clone: Gene labels here are mouse ones. The read finishes 4 residues shy of the CDR3 end, and the germline J gene is used to complete it. Additional DNA sequences in this sample encode the identical CDR3. This chain connects TRBV1 to TRBJ2-1, with TRBD1 matching over 8 bases. The CDR3 is 14 amino acids. V trimming: 3 bases; J trimming: 3 bases; junction bases outside the gene matches: 1. Per the germline V gene, CDR1 is NSQYPW and CDR2 is LRSPGD (reference sequence). CDR3 DNA (partial): TGCACCTGCAGTGCTACAGGGGGCTATGCT. Translated, it gives CTCSATGGYA. The entire CDR3 reads CTCSATGGYAEQFF.

This clone has more than one count but fewer than ten. Germline and genes here are mouse. The missing CDR3 end, 4 residues past where the read stops, is filled in from the germline J gene. The chain joins TRBV1 to TRBJ2-1, with TRBD2 as a possible D gene (6 bases). This CDR3 contains 16 residues. Trimming took 0 bases from V and 3 from J, leaving 12 bases between them. Germline CDR1 and CDR2: NSQYPW and LRSPGD (reference sequence). Incomplete CDR3 DNA: TGCACCTGCAGTGCAGATCCGCTGGGGCTCTATGCT. Translation: CTCSADPLGLYA. The full-length CDR3 reads as CTCSADPLGLYAEQFF. The entire variable domain, with the rest obtained from reference TRBV1 and TRBJ2-1, is as follows: VTLLEQNPRWRLVPRGQAVNLRCILKNSQYPWMSWYQQDLQKQLQWLFTLRSPGDKEVKSLPGADYLATRVTDTELRLQVANMSQGRTLYCTCSADPLGLYAEQFFGPGTRLTVL.

Concerning this clone itself: Genes here carry mouse names. With the read ending 4 residues before the CDR3 end, the germline J gene is used to fill in that end. The chain recombines TRBV13-1 with TRBJ2-7; 10 bases are shared with TRBD2. The germline gives CDR1 NSHNY, CDR2 SYGAGN. The CDR3 extends over 13 amino acids. The CDR3 sequence: CASTGTGVYEQYF. CDR3 DNA (partial): TGTGCCAGCACCGGGACTGGGGTATAT.

Remarks on this clone: Mouse names are used for the genes. The read ends 4 residues before the CDR3 terminus; that terminus is restored from the germline J gene. Other DNA sequences in this specimen translate into the identical CDR3. The chain combines TRBV5 with TRBJ1-1; the match to TRBD1 covers 7 bases. V trimming: 0 bases; J trimming: 0 bases; junction bases outside the gene matches: 1. The CDR3 sequence is 15 residues long. Germline CDR1 LGHNA, CDR2 YNLKQL (reference sequence). CDR3 sequence reads: CASSQDQGANTEVFF. The CDR3 DNA, read in part, is TGTGCCAGCAGCCAAGACCAGGGGGCAAACACA.

A note on this clone: Germline and genes: mouse. The read ends 4 residues early relative to the CDR3; the germline J gene fills the gap. The chain joins TRBV5 to TRBJ2-7, with TRBD2 matching 12 bases. Losses at the gene ends were 4 bases for V and 2 bases for J; bases not matched to a gene: 3. Looked up from germline, CDR1 is LGHNA and CDR2 is YNLKQL (reference sequence). This CDR3 is built from 15 residues. The CDR3 bases that were read are TGTGCCAGCAGCCCCCGGGACTGGGGGGCCTAT. It encodes CASSPRDWGAY. The entire CDR3 protein is CASSPRDWGAYEQYF.

For this clone: Gene names refer to mouse genes. From the germline J gene comes the end of the CDR3, since the read stops 4 residues before it. The same CDR3 can be traced to other DNA sequences in this sample. The gene calls are TRBV13-1 and TRBJ2-3; 10 bases are a match to TRBD2. The V gene's germline CDR1 is NSHNY and CDR2 SYGAGN. Trimming took 2 bases from V and 0 from J; bases not matched to a gene: 0. CDR3 length equals 15 residues. This CDR3 reads CASSETGGSAETLYF. CDR3 DNA, as far as it was read: TGTGCCAGCAGTGAGACTGGGGGGAGTGCAGAA.

Worth noting for this clone: Germline and genes: mouse. Sequencing ends 4 residues short of the CDR3 end; the germline J gene provides the rest. This sequence joins TRBV19 and TRBJ2-3; TRBD2 matches 10 bases. CDR3 length equals 15 residues. Germline-derived CDR1 and CDR2 are FNHDT and SITEND (reference sequence). The junction had 4 bases not matched to a gene; V was cut back by 5 bases and J by 1 base. The CDR3 bases that were read are TGTGCCAGCAGCGGGACTGGGGCGCGTGCAGAA. Protein sequence: CASSGTGARAE. The whole CDR3 protein reads CASSGTGARAETLYF.

In its sample, this clone was seen many times. The gene names given are mouse names. With the read ending 4 residues before the CDR3 end, the germline J gene is used to fill in that end. Additional DNA sequences in this sample encode the identical CDR3. V usage is TRBV13-1 and J usage is TRBJ2-1; 8 bases are a match to TRBD2. Looked up from germline, CDR1 is NSHNY and CDR2 is SYGAGN. V gave up 0 bases and J gave up 1 base; unmatched junction bases: 0. The CDR3 loop spans 15 amino acids. Partial CDR3 DNA: TGTGCCAGCAGTGATGTGGGGGGGAACTATGCT. Its protein product is CASSDVGGNYA. The complete CDR3 protein is CASSDVGGNYAEQFF.

As regards this clone: The gene names here belong to mouse. The read finishes 4 residues shy of the CDR3 end, and the germline J gene is used to complete it. Different DNA sequences within this sample yield the same CDR3. J is TRBJ2-7 and V is TRBV13-1; 8 bases match TRBD1. The germline V gene has CDR1 NSHNY and CDR2 SYGAGN. The CDR3 totals 13 residues. The sequenced part of the CDR3 DNA is TGTGCCAGCAGTGGGACAGGGCGGGAT. Translation: CASSGTGRD. The whole CDR3 reads CASSGTGRDEQYF.

This clone turned up a few times. The listed genes are named as in mouse. The read is 4 residues too short to cover the CDR3 end, so that end is filled in from the germline J gene. At the DNA level, this CDR3 is encoded by other sequences in the same sample as well. The rearrangement joins TRBV13-1 to TRBJ2-7, with TRBD1 identical over 7 bases. CDR1 NSHNY and CDR2 SYGAGN come from the germline V gene. The length of the CDR3 is 13 residues. The CDR3 spells CASSPPGQYEQYF. The sequenced CDR3 bases are TGTGCCAGCAGCCCCCCGGGACAGTAT.

Regarding this clone: Gene names are mouse gene names. The read is 4 residues too short to cover the CDR3 end, so that end is filled in from the germline J gene. The rearrangement links TRBV19 to TRBJ2-1, with 9 bases aligning to TRBD1. Losses at the gene ends were 2 bases for V and 3 bases for J; bases not matched to a gene: 3. The CDR3 sequence is 15 residues long. Germline CDR1 reads FNHDT; CDR2 reads SITEND (reference sequence). Here the CDR3 reads CASSIQGQGYAEQFF. The sequenced part of the CDR3 DNA is TGTGCCAGCAGTATCCAGGGACAGGGCTATGCT. The variable domain in full, completed from reference TRBV19 and TRBJ2-1, reads GGIITQTPKFLIGQEGQKLTLKCQQNFNHDTMYWYRQDSGKGLRLIYYSITENDLQKGDLSEGYDASREKKSSFSLTVTSAQKNEMAVFLCASSIQGQGYAEQFFGPGTRLTVL.

In this sample, this clone turned up a few times. Gene labels here are mouse ones. From the germline J gene comes the end of the CDR3, since the read stops 4 residues before it. Additional DNA sequences in this sample encode the identical CDR3. J is TRBJ2-2 and V is TRBV19, with 9 bases lining up with TRBD2. This CDR3 contains 15 residues. V was pared by 4 bases and J by 1 base, with 2 bases of the junction left unmatched. The germline gives CDR1 FNHDT, CDR2 SITEND (reference sequence). The CDR3 spells CASSPTGGNTGQLYF. The DNA read from the CDR3 is TGTGCCAGCAGTCCGACTGGGGGAAACACCGGG. Full variable domain (outside the CDR3, taken from reference TRBV19 and TRBJ2-2): GGIITQTPKFLIGQEGQKLTLKCQQNFNHDTMYWYRQDSGKGLRLIYYSITENDLQKGDLSEGYDASREKKSSFSLTVTSAQKNEMAVFLCASSPTGGNTGQLYFGEGSKLTVL.

Note on this clone: Genes and germline are mouse. The DNA ends 4 residues before the CDR3 does, and the rest of the CDR3 is filled in from the germline J gene. Within the sample, other DNA sequences also encode this same CDR3. V gene TRBV19 combines with J gene TRBJ2-1, with 11 bases matching TRBD2. The CDR3 consists of 16 residues. Per the germline V gene, CDR1 is FNHDT and CDR2 is SITEND (reference sequence). After removal of 0 bases from V and 3 bases from J, the junction contained 2 bases not matched to a gene. CDR3: CASSIGTGGLYAEQFF. Partial CDR3 DNA: TGTGCCAGCAGTATAGGGACTGGGGGGCTCTATGCT.

This clone was seen a few times. Mouse gene names apply. The CDR3 end falls 4 residues outside the read, so it is completed with the germline J gene. The chain recombines TRBV1 with TRBJ2-1, with D perhaps TRBD1 (5 bases). Germline V gene sequence: CDR1 NSQYPW, CDR2 LRSPGD (reference sequence). The V end was cut by 1 base, the J end by 1 base, with 14 bases between. CDR3 length: 17 amino acids. The CDR3 is CTCSAAPGRRNYAEQFF. The sequenced CDR3 bases are TGCACCTGCAGTGCAGCCCCAGGGCGGAGGAACTATGCT.

A remark on this clone: Mouse germline and gene names are used. Read coverage stops 3 residues before the CDR3 terminus; the germline J gene supplies the remainder. The V and J genes are TRBV19 and TRBJ1-6; D might be TRBD1 (6 bases). TRBJ1-6 is an ORF, and what it does is uncertain. The CDR3 length is 13 residues. Looked up from germline, CDR1 is FNHDT and CDR2 is SITEND (reference sequence). The V end was cut by 5 bases, the J end by 6 bases, with 9 bases between. The sequenced part of the CDR3 DNA is TGTGCCAGCAGAACAGGGATTAATTCGCCC. Translation gives CASRTGINSP. The entire CDR3 is CASRTGINSPLYF.

This clone was counted between two and nine times. Mouse gene names and germline throughout. The read comes to an end 4 residues before the CDR3 does, leaving the germline J gene to fill in the end. This chain joins TRBV31 and TRBJ2-1; 9 bases map to TRBD1. Germline assignment: CDR1 GKSSPN and CDR2 SITVG. There are 13 residues in the CDR3. V shed 3 bases, J shed 5 bases, and the junction held 2 bases outside the gene matches. The sequenced part of the CDR3 DNA is TGTGCCTGGAGGGACAGGGGTGATGCT. Translated: CAWRDRGDA. The CDR3 as a whole reads CAWRDRGDAEQFF.

This clone was seen a few times. Gene names are mouse gene names. The read is 4 residues too short to cover the CDR3 end, so that end is filled in from the germline J gene. This sequence joins TRBV13-1 and TRBJ2-2; perhaps TRBD1 as D (6 bases). This CDR3 has 16 residues. V was trimmed by 0 bases and J by 4 bases, leaving 13 bases between them. Germline V lookup: CDR1 NSHNY, CDR2 SYGAGN. CDR3 residues: CASSDGGEGGTGQLYF. The sequenced CDR3 bases are TGTGCCAGCAGTGATGGTGGGGAAGGGGGCACCGGG.

About this clone itself: The genes are named according to mouse. The CDR3 end falls 4 residues outside the read, so it is completed with the germline J gene. V gene TRBV13-3 combines with J gene TRBJ1-1; TRBD1 is a possible D gene (6 bases). Germline V CDR1 and CDR2: NNHDY, SYVADS. The CDR3 consists of 13 residues. The sequenced part of the CDR3 DNA is TGTGCCAGCAGCTCAGGGAGGGGGACA. Translation gives CASSSGRGT. In full, the CDR3 reads CASSSGRGTEVFF.

Concerning this clone itself: Gene names and germline match the mouse. The CDR3 end is not reached by the read, which stops 4 residues before it; the germline J gene fills it in. The chain is built from TRBV13-1 and TRBJ2-2, with TRBD2 matching 8 bases. CDR1 is NSHNY, CDR2 SYGAGN, per germline. J lost 3 bases, V lost 2 bases, and 3 bases had no gene match. CDR3 size: 15 residues. The CDR3 protein is CASSDWGVDTGQLYF. CDR3 DNA (partial): TGTGCCAGCAGTGACTGGGGGGTCGACACCGGG.

With regard to this clone: Mouse gene names apply. The CDR3 extends 4 residues past the end of the read, so its final part is completed from the germline J gene. The genes are TRBV13-2 and TRBJ2-5; 7 nucleotides agree with TRBD2. The CDR3 has 14 residues. Germline V gene sequence: CDR1 NNHNN, CDR2 SYGAGS (reference sequence). V lost 1 base, J lost 3 bases, and 2 bases stayed unmatched. The sequenced part of the CDR3 DNA is TGTGCCAGCGGTGATTCTGGGGGACAAGAC. Translation: CASGDSGGQD. In full, the CDR3 is CASGDSGGQDTQYF.